Listed below are T cell receptor beta chains from one sample, sequenced in a study of blood T cells in healthy people across ages. In TCRdb, the 5' RACE reads were re-called with MiXCR into one record per CDR3 protein. The sample includes about 1.5 million distinct CDR3 sequences, around 40% seen only once; the top ten take about 4%. Sequencing was carried out using blood. These receptors originate from a young woman in good health. The conserved cysteine and the conserved F or W are not part of the CDR3 here. The order of the fields is V gene, CDR3 protein.

>TRBV9
ASSLPLPGEQF
>TRBV7-2
ASSTSGVNYGYT
>TRBV7-2
ASSIRQGETQY
>TRBV20-1
SAREYGGGPDTQY
>TRBV10-3
AISGGVSVTYEQY
>TRBV6-2/TRBV6-3
AAGGYSNRPQH
>TRBV6-5
ASSYSGSAGTDTQY
>TRBV7-2
ASSLDAAGKPYEQY
>TRBV27
ASSAGLFYGYT
>TRBV7-9
ADTDSLYGYT
>TRBV27
ASSELAGGFGEQF